This T cell receptor beta chain was recorded in a study of post-analysis software for immune sequencing data (dated by TCRdb to between 2014 and 2017). About the investigation overall: Recorded disease courses included relapsing-remitting, secondary progressive and progressive-relapsing multiple sclerosis, with some patients lacking subtype annotation. The patient repertoires were set against eleven to twelve previously published healthy control repertoires from donors whose ages ranged from roughly 6 to 27 years. A subset of samples was prepared in parallel using single-end sample barcoding, then pooled and co-amplified after Illumina adapter ligation.

General findings and caveats noted by the study authors: Compared with controls, multiple sclerosis patients had significantly lower normalized Chao1 diversity, a finding suggesting substantial peripheral T-cell clonal expansion. The multiple sclerosis patient group was slightly younger than the control group. Patients showed significantly higher frequencies than controls for about five TRBV segments, among them TRBV5-6, TRBV5-1 and TRBV20-1. When samples were clustered directly using the F measure, samples prepared in the same batch co-clustered strongly, which prompted a batch-effect correction.

This clonotype was found many times. It has no known antigen specificity. No base quality information exists; no much larger clone differs at one position. Measured from the cysteine to the phenylalanine, the CDR3 is 14 residues long. Only the CDR3 DNA stays, 42 bases, in frame from base 1. Unmatched junction bases come to 7, with V trimmed by 5 bases and J by 0 bases. CDR1 and CDR2, per the germline V gene, are SQVTM and ANQGSEA. To demonstrate the VDJtools post-analysis software, the study profiled TCR beta repertoires from the peripheral blood of about a dozen young patients with multiple sclerosis. The multiple sclerosis patients were children and adolescents between 6 and 15 years of age. Libraries came from PCR. The instrument given in TCRdb is Illumina HiSeq 2500. To reduce PCR and sequencing biases, unique molecular identifiers were built into the TCR beta cDNA libraries. Around 500,000 cDNA molecules were obtained for every 1 to 10 million input T cells, so each molecule roughly corresponded to one T cell. Patient libraries were prepared and sequenced with the same protocol used for the earlier healthy control dataset. Samples belonging to the same batch were prepared together, multiplexed and sequenced on a shared HiSeq lane. The authors processed their data as follows. MIGEC was used to process the raw barcoded reads, and molecular identifier groups with only a single read were discarded before consensus assembly and CDR3 extraction. Clonotype tables were post-analysed with VDJtools, and diversity was normalized by down-sampling all datasets to the smallest sample size. To correct batch-related cross-sample contamination, repertoire overlap clustering matched CDR3 amino acid sequences but not nucleotide sequences. TCRdb redid the processing of the public reads, applying fastp at Q25 and MiXCR, and retained in-frame beta chains. Rows merge per CDR3 protein into single entries with the most common DNA and genes. What appears here as the V and J calls and clone size reflects TCRdb's work, not the paper's. Present in this sample are roughly 800,000 distinct CDR3 sequences, around 46% of which were seen just once. The top ten hold 4% to 5% of the sample.

This sequence originates from a girl between 10 and 17 years old with multiple sclerosis. The chain couples TRBV29-1 to TRBJ2-7; TRBD2 matches 7 bases in the middle. The sequencing sample was made of blood. Here the CDR3 is given as CSVRTRLLSYEQYF. The bases read TGCAGCGTTCGGACTAGGCTCCTCTCCTACGAGCAGTACTTC.